This TCR beta chain was recorded in a study of T cell responses to AZD1222 COVID-19 vaccine. Whole-study results and caveats: White British donors predominated, females outnumbered males, and clonal diversity was possibly underestimated. Elevations in Spike-specific TCR breadth and depth followed administration of two AZD1222 doses. CD4 TCRs associated with vaccination spanned spike, dominating at 160-218 and 743-854.

TCRdb's table, derived via immunoSEQ multiplex PCR, lists solely in-frame clones and lacks some. This sample has 80,000 to 100,000 clones; roughly 86% occur once, and the top ten carry about 6%. V dropped 3 bases and J dropped 0 bases, with 11 bases sitting between them. Germline CDR1 and CDR2: WSHSY and SAAADI. The length of the CDR3 is 15 residues. This clone showed up just a few times. The antigen is unknown. Here the sequenced sample was peripheral blood, taken on day 0 of AZD1222 vaccination. The V and J genes are TRBV10-2 and TRBJ1-1, with D possibly being TRBD1 (6 bases). The clonotype originates from an adult in good health. As DNA, the CDR3 is TGCGCCAGCAGTGAAAGGACAGTGATGAACACTGAAGCTTTCTTT. It codes for CASSERTVMNTEAFF.